A selection of T cell receptor beta chains follows, all from one sample in a study of identical twins. TCRdb reprocessed the 5' RACE reads with MiXCR, giving one entry per CDR3 protein. This sample carries about 450,000 distinct CDR3 sequences, approximately 17% of them seen once, and the ten largest clones take less than 15%. Sequencing used naive T cells sorted from blood. These TCRs come from a man aged 50 to 59 in good health. CDR3s include the opening cysteine and the closing phenylalanine or tryptophan. D genes are given only for firm matches. Rows give clone size only sometimes, using once, few, many, or a class for an expanded clone.

d_call j_call clone_size v_call cdr3_aa cdr3_nt
. TRBJ2-3 many TRBV15 CATSPGPSSTDTQYF TGTGCCACCAGCCCAGGGCCCAGTAGCACAGATACGCAGTATTTT
TRBD2 TRBJ2-5 . TRBV20-1 CSARRGGHQETQYF TGCAGTGCTAGACGGGGGGGCCACCAAGAGACCCAGTACTTC
TRBD2 TRBJ2-3 many TRBV20-1 CSAGGTSGGNTDTQYF TGCAGTGCTGGCGGCACTAGCGGGGGCAACACAGATACGCAGTATTTT
. TRBJ2-1 . TRBV9 CASSSVKRPQFF TGTGCCAGCAGCTCTGTTAAGCGGCCGCAGTTCTTC
TRBD2 TRBJ2-2 . TRBV12-3/TRBV12-4 CASSDRLAGGTGELFF TGTGCCAGCAGCGACCGACTAGCGGGGGGTACCGGGGAGCTGTTTTTT
. TRBJ1-1 many TRBV5-5 CASSWSTGLGTEAFF TGTGCCAGCAGCTGGAGTACAGGGCTTGGGACTGAAGCTTTCTTT
. TRBJ2-3 . TRBV4-3 CASSRSQGGDTQYF TGCGCCAGCAGCCGGTCGCAGGGGGGAGATACGCAGTATTTT
. TRBJ1-1 few TRBV20-1 CSAGTWKDTEAFF TGCAGTGCTGGGACCTGGAAGGACACTGAAGCTTTCTTT
. TRBJ1-2 many TRBV11-2 CASSLGQAYGYTF TGTGCCAGCAGCTTAGGACAGGCCTATGGCTACACCTTC
TRBD2 TRBJ2-1 few TRBV6-2/TRBV6-3 CASTLAGRNYNEQFF TGTGCCAGCACTTTAGCGGGAAGAAACTACAATGAGCAGTTCTTC
. TRBJ2-7 few TRBV28 CASRTQLAEQYF TGTGCCAGCAGAACCCAGCTCGCCGAGCAGTACTTC
. TRBJ1-1 few TRBV3-1 CASSIREGTEAFF TGTGCCAGCAGCATTCGAGAGGGGACTGAAGCTTTCTTT
. TRBJ2-2 . TRBV27 CASSALGANTGELFF TGTGCCAGCAGTGCCTTGGGGGCGAACACCGGGGAGCTGTTTTTT
. TRBJ1-5 many TRBV28 CASRPGRSNQPQHF TGTGCCAGCAGACCTGGACGTAGCAATCAGCCCCAGCATTTT
. TRBJ2-5 . TRBV12-3/TRBV12-4 CASSRTQGSQETQYF TGTGCCAGCAGCCGTACTCAGGGAAGTCAAGAGACCCAGTACTTC
TRBD2 TRBJ2-3 few TRBV10-3 CATGLAGTDTQYF TGTGCCACGGGACTAGCGGGCACAGATACGCAGTATTTT
. TRBJ2-7 many TRBV7-9 CASTQEVGGQYF TGTGCCAGCACCCAAGAGGTCGGCGGGCAGTACTTC
. TRBJ2-5 few TRBV7-9 CASSASIGRETQYF TGTGCCAGCAGCGCGTCGATCGGGAGAGAGACCCAGTACTTC
. TRBJ1-1 . TRBV18 CASSFNTRAGTEAFF TGTGCCAGCTCATTCAACACCAGAGCGGGCACTGAAGCTTTCTTT
TRBD1 TRBJ2-1 . TRBV20-1 CSASRAVSRTGAYNEQFF TGCAGTGCTAGTAGGGCGGTGAGTCGGACAGGGGCTTACAATGAGCAGTTCTTC
TRBD2 TRBJ2-3 . TRBV10-2 CATAAERGAHGTDTQYF TGCGCCACGGCTGCGGAGCGGGGGGCCCATGGCACAGATACGCAGTATTTT
. TRBJ2-6 few TRBV29-1 CSVLSIGAPGANVLTF TGCAGCGTTCTTTCGATTGGGGCACCTGGGGCCAACGTCCTGACTTTC
. TRBJ2-2 . TRBV7-6 CASTRLGTMAGELFF TGTGCCAGCACCCGACTTGGGACAATGGCCGGGGAGCTGTTTTTT
. TRBJ2-7 . TRBV7-9 CASSPTRGLGSYEQYF TGTGCCAGCAGTCCTACCCGGGGCTTAGGCTCCTACGAGCAGTACTTC
TRBD1 TRBJ1-1 many TRBV4-3 CASSEDRDTEAFF TGCGCCAGCAGCGAAGACAGGGACACTGAAGCTTTCTTT
. TRBJ1-3 once TRBV5-5 CASSWTEFSGNTIYF TGTGCCAGCAGCTGGACAGAATTCTCTGGAAACACCATATATTTT
. TRBJ2-7 many TRBV5-6 CASSSPPTGGLWEQYF TGTGCCAGCAGCTCCCCGCCAACCGGGGGGCTCTGGGAGCAGTACTTC
TRBD1 TRBJ2-7 many TRBV29-1 CSVLGQGNTYEQYF TGCAGCGTTTTGGGACAGGGTAATACCTACGAGCAGTACTTC
TRBD2 TRBJ2-3 . TRBV6-5 CASSFATSGGASTDTQYF TGTGCCAGCAGTTTCGCGACTAGCGGGGGGGCAAGCACAGATACGCAGTATTTT
TRBD2 TRBJ2-3 many TRBV20-1 CSARGLAGGAGGQNTQYF TGCAGTGCTAGAGGACTAGCGGGAGGGGCGGGGGGACAAAATACGCAGTATTTT
TRBD2 TRBJ2-3 many TRBV5-1 CASSLRPRAGLTDTQYF TGCGCCAGCAGCTTGCGTCCTAGAGCGGGGCTCACAGATACGCAGTATTTT
. TRBJ1-2 . TRBV3-1 CASSQDRLIGSYGYTF TGTGCCAGCAGCCAAGATCGACTAATTGGGTCCTATGGCTACACCTTC
TRBD2 TRBJ2-5 few TRBV29-1 CSVTGTSGGAVGTQYF TGCAGCGTAACCGGGACTAGCGGGGGGGCCGTCGGGACCCAGTACTTC
TRBD2 TRBJ2-2 . TRBV4-3 CASSPGHGGSTGELFF TGCGCCAGCAGCCCCGGACACGGGGGGAGCACCGGGGAGCTGTTTTTT
TRBD2 TRBJ2-1 many TRBV6-2/TRBV6-3 CASSYSKGIAGGPNEQFF TGTGCCAGCAGTTACTCGAAAGGTATAGCGGGAGGGCCAAATGAGCAGTTCTTC
TRBD2 TRBJ2-1 once TRBV7-9 CASTPPGLAYNEQFF TGTGCCAGCACTCCCCCGGGACTAGCCTACAATGAGCAGTTCTTC
. TRBJ2-7 many TRBV6-1 CASRRSLASGRYYEQYF TGTGCCAGCAGAAGGTCGCTGGCATCAGGGAGATACTACGAGCAGTACTTC
. TRBJ2-5 few TRBV7-6 CASSSNPGPTGKETQYF TGTGCCAGCAGCTCCAATCCGGGACCCACGGGGAAAGAGACCCAGTACTTC
TRBD1 TRBJ1-1 many TRBV3-1 CASSQGQGVEKVAEAFF TGTGCCAGCAGCCAAGGACAGGGGGTGGAAAAGGTGGCTGAAGCTTTCTTT
. TRBJ1-1 . TRBV4-2 CASSQFGDMNTEAFF TGTGCCAGCAGCCAATTTGGAGACATGAACACTGAAGCTTTCTTT
TRBD1 TRBJ2-7 few TRBV30 CAWRPGTGGYEQYF TGTGCCTGGAGGCCCGGGACAGGGGGCTACGAGCAGTACTTC
TRBD2 TRBJ2-3 many TRBV20-1 CSAPKSGALDTQYF TGCAGTGCTCCAAAGAGCGGGGCGTTGGATACGCAGTATTTT
. TRBJ2-7 . TRBV25-1 CASSRDISYEQYF TGTGCCAGCAGTCGGGACATCTCCTACGAGCAGTACTTC
. TRBJ2-5 many TRBV10-3 CAIKPGLRRGETQYF TGTGCCATCAAGCCGGGACTCAGGAGGGGAGAGACCCAGTACTTC
. TRBJ1-6 . TRBV20-1 CSARGTGRGNSPLHF TGCAGTGCTAGAGGGACCGGTAGAGGGAATTCACCCCTCCACTTT